The 13 T cell receptor beta chains below come from one sample, sequenced in a study of T cells in Graves' hyperthyroidism and ophthalmopathy. Researchers took RNA transcripts and amplified the TCR beta CDR3 regions from them. In the first-round RT-PCR of the TCR CDR3, the HTBI primer set was used. TCRdb reanalysed the multiplex PCR reads using MiXCR and keeps one entry per CDR3 protein. The sample consists of 340,000 or so distinct CDR3 sequences, 18% of them appearing once. The specimen was blood. The source of these receptors is a woman aged 45-65 years with Graves' hyperthyroidism.

Ten or more counts support this clonotype. This chain uses TRBV11-3 with TRBJ1-6; maybe TRBD1 (5 bases). Germline CDR1 SGHNT, CDR2 YENEEA. V lost 6 bases to trimming and J lost 0 bases, with 9 bases between them. The CDR3 runs 15 residues. The CDR3 DNA reads as TGTGCCAGCAGTCGAGACAGCTCCTATAATTCACCCCTCCACTTT. This translates into CASSRDSSYNSPLHF. The full variable domain, completed using reference TRBV11-3 and TRBJ1-6, is EAGVVQSPRYKIIEKKQPVAFWCNPISGHNTLYWYLQNLGQGPELLIRYENEEAVDDSQLPKDRFSAERLKGVDSTLKIQPAELGDSAVYLCASSRDSSYNSPLHFGNGTRLTVT.

This clonotype was picked up a small number of times. The rearrangement links TRBV7-9 to TRBJ2-5; D gene unclear. Germline-derived CDR1 and CDR2 are SEHNR and FQNEAQ (reference sequence). The CDR3 has 13 amino acids. Trimming stripped 5 bases from V and 7 bases from J, with 14 bases between. The CDR3, as DNA: TGTGCCAGCAGCCTTAACACCGAAGGGACCCAGTACTTC. Translated: CASSLNTEGTQYF.

This clonotype was seen many times. This chain connects TRBV28 to TRBJ2-3, with 7 bases matching TRBD1. V shed 5 bases, J shed 2 bases, and the junction held 7 bases outside the gene matches. CDR3 length: 15 amino acids. Per germline, CDR1 MDHEN and CDR2 SYDVKM. CDR3 amino acids: CASSPGTDNTDTQYF. CDR3 bases: TGTGCCAGCAGTCCGGGGACAGACAACACAGATACGCAGTATTTT. Full variable domain (outside the CDR3, taken from reference TRBV28 and TRBJ2-3): DVKVTQSSRYLVKRTGEKVFLECVQDMDHENMFWYRQDPGLGLRLIYFSYDVKMKEKGDIPEGYSVSREKKERFSLILESASTNQTSMYLCASSPGTDNTDTQYFGPGTRLTVL.

This clonotype was observed at least ten times. This chain links TRBV28 with TRBJ2-3; 10 bases line up with TRBD2. CDR3 length equals 15 residues. Germline trimming cut 6 bases from V and 0 bases from J; bases unmatched to any gene: 3. Germline V gene lookup returns CDR1 MDHEN and CDR2 SYDVKM. CDR3 nucleotides: TGTGCCAGCAGGGGAGCGGGAGGGAGCACAGATACGCAGTATTTT. As protein: CASRGAGGSTDTQYF.

The chain employs TRBV6-2 or TRBV6-3 and TRBJ2-3; D uncertain. The V end lost 1 base, the J end lost 10 bases, and 6 bases lay between the germline ends. Germline CDR1 reads MNHEY; CDR2 reads SVGEGT. This CDR3 has 11 residues. The DNA for the CDR3 is TGTGCCAGCAGTTACTTATCGGCGCAGTATTTT. Translated: CASSYLSAQYF.

This clonotype has ten or more counts. This sequence joins TRBV20-1 and TRBJ2-3; 9 positions agree with TRBD1. Germline trimming cut 5 bases from V and 4 bases from J; bases unmatched to any gene: 10. This CDR3 has 15 amino acids. Germline values: CDR1 DFQATT, CDR2 SNEGSKA (reference sequence). CDR3 nucleotide sequence: TGCAGTGCTGGCAGCAGGGACAGGGTATCAGATACGCAGTATTTT. Translating gives CSAGSRDRVSDTQYF.

This clonotype has only a few counts. The chain carries TRBV6-1 and TRBJ2-4, with D perhaps TRBD1 or TRBD2 (5 bases each). This CDR3 has 13 residues. The V end lost 3 bases, the J end lost 4 bases, and 7 bases lay between the germline ends. Germline assignment: CDR1 MNHNS and CDR2 SASEGT. CDR3 protein: CASSDGGKNIQYF. In DNA, the CDR3 is TGTGCCAGCAGTGATGGGGGAAAAAACATTCAGTACTTC.

This chain connects TRBV20-1 to TRBJ1-5; a weak D match, TRBD1 (6 bases). Germline CDR1 is DFQATT and CDR2 is SNEGSKA (reference sequence). The CDR3 has 15 amino acids. V was pared by 5 bases and J by 3 bases, with 17 bases between. CDR3 in amino acids: CSAVRGTTTNQPQHF. CDR3 coding DNA: TGCAGTGCTGTGAGGGGGACCACTACCAATCAGCCCCAGCATTTT.

The V call is TRBV10-1, the J call TRBJ2-1, with 7 bases lining up with TRBD2. This CDR3 comprises 19 residues. Germline-derived CDR1 and CDR2 are WNHNN and SYGVQD (reference sequence). V shed 0 bases, J shed 1 base, and the junction held 12 bases outside the gene matches. The CDR3 nucleotides read TGCGCCAGCAGTGAGTCTCGGGCCGGGGTCGGGAGGTCCTACAATGAGCAGTTCTTC. This translates into CASSESRAGVGRSYNEQFF.

For this clonotype: A much bigger clone sits one base away, suggesting this may be a read error. The rearrangement joins TRBV6-2 or TRBV6-3 to TRBJ2-2, with 9 bases that match TRBD1. Germline V lookup: CDR1 MNHEY, CDR2 SVGEGT. The CDR3 is 16 amino acids. J was trimmed by 7 bases and V by 4 bases; bases with no gene match: 10. The CDR3 DNA reads as TGTGCCAGCAGTTTCTCCCCCGGGACAGGGCTCGGGGAGCTGTTTTTT. This encodes CASSFSPGTGLGELFF.

Written as DNA, the CDR3 is TGTGCCAGCAGACCTTCCCCGACACCCACCGGGGAGCTGTTTTTT. Protein: CASRPSPTPTGELFF. This chain connects TRBV6-1 to TRBJ2-2; D unresolved. V was trimmed by 6 bases and J by 4 bases, leaving 15 bases between them. This CDR3 contains 15 residues. Germline-derived CDR1 and CDR2 are MNHNS and SASEGT.

This clonotype was detected a few times. The chain joins TRBV29-1 to TRBJ2-5; D is tentatively TRBD1 or TRBD2 (5 bases each). The germline V and J ends were trimmed by 2 bases and 4 bases, with 14 bases remaining between them. The CDR3 extends over 14 amino acids. Looked up from germline, CDR1 is SQVTM and CDR2 is ANQGSEA. The CDR3 sequence: CSVEWDGAGETQYF. CDR3 bases: TGCAGCGTTGAATGGGACGGAGCAGGAGAGACCCAGTACTTC.

In this sample, this clonotype turned up a few times. The chain is built from TRBV7-2 and TRBJ2-3; no firm D call. The ends were cut back, 1 base at V and 3 bases at J, with 17 bases in the middle. CDR3 size: 17 residues. Per germline, CDR1 SGHTA and CDR2 FQGNSA. This chain's CDR3 is CASSLETLLLGTDTQYF. The CDR3 DNA reads as TGTGCCAGCAGCTTAGAAACCCTCTTACTGGGGACAGATACGCAGTATTTT. The full variable domain, rest sourced from reference TRBV7-2 and TRBJ2-3, is GAGVSQSPSNKVTEKGKDVELRCDPISGHTALYWYRQSLGQGLEFLIYFQGNSAPDKSGLPSDRFSAERTGGSVSTLTIQRTQQEDSAVYLCASSLETLLLGTDTQYFGPGTRLTVL.